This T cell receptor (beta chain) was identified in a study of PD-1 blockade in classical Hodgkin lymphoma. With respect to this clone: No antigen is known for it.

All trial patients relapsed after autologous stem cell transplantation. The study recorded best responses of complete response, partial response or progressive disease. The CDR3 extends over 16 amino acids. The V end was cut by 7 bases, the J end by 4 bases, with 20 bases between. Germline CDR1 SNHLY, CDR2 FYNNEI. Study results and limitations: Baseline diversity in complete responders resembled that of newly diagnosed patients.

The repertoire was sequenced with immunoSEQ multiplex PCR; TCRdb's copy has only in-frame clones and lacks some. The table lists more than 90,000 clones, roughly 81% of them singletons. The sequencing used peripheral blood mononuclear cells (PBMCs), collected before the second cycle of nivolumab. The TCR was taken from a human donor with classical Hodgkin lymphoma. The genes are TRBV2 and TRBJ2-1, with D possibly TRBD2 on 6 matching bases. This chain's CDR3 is CASIRMPGLSYNEQFF. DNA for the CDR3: TGTGCCAGCATTAGGATGCCGGGACTGTCGTACAATGAGCAGTTCTTC.